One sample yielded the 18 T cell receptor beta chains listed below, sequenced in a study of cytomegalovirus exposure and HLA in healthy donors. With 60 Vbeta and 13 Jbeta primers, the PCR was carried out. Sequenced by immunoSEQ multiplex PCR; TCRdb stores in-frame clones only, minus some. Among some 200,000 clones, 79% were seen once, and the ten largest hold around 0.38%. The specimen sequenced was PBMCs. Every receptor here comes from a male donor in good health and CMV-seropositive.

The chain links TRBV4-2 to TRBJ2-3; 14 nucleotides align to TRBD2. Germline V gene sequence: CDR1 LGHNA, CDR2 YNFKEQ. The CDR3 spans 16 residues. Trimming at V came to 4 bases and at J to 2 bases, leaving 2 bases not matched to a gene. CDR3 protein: CASSPGLAGVTDTQYF. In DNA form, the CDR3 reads TGTGCCAGCAGCCCGGGACTAGCGGGGGTCACAGATACGCAGTATTTT.

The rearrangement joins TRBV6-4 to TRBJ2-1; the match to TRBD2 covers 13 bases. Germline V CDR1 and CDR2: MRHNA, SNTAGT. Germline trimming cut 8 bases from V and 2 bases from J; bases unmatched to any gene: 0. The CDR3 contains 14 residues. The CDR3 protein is CASGTSGAYNEQFF. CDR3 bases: TGTGCCAGCGGGACTAGCGGGGCCTACAATGAGCAGTTCTTC.

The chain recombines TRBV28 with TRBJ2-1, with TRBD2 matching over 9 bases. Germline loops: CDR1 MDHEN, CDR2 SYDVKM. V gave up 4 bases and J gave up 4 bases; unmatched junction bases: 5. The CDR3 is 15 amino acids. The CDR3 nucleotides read TGTGCCAGCAGTTGGTCGACTAGCGGTTACAATGAGCAGTTCTTC. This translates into CASSWSTSGYNEQFF.

CDR3 protein: CASSFRSAERTQYF. CDR3 nucleotides: TGTGCCAGCAGTTTTCGATCGGCGGAGCGGACCCAGTACTTC. The J gene is TRBJ2-5, the V gene TRBV28; D not certain. V lost 3 bases and J 7 bases, leaving 15 bases between the germline ends. The length of the CDR3 is 14 residues. Looked up from germline, CDR1 is MDHEN and CDR2 is SYDVKM.

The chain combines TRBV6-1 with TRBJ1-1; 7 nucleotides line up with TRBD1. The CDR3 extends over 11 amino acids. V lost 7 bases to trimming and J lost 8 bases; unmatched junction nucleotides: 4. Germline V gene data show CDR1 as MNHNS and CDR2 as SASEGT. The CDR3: CASTQGQEAFF. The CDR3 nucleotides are TGTGCCAGCACCCAGGGACAGGAAGCTTTCTTT.

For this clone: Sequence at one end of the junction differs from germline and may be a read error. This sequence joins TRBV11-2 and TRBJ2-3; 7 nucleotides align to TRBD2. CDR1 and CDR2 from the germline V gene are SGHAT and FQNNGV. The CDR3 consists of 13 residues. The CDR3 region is CASSSTSKDTQYF. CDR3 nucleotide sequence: TGTGCCAGCAGCTCGACTAGCAAAGATACGCAGTATTTT. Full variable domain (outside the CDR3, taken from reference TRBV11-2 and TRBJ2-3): EAGVAQSPRYKIIEKRQSVAFWCNPISGHATLYWYQQILGQGPKLLIQFQNNGVVDDSQLPKDRFSAERLKGVDSTLKIQPAKLEDSAVYLCASSSTSKDTQYFGPGTRLTVL.

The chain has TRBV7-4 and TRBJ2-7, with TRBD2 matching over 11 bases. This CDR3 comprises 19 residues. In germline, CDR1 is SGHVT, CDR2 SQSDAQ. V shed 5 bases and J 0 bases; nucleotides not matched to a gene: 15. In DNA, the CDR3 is TGTGCCAGCAGCCGGAAACCACCGGCCACTAGCGGGGGCTCCTACGAGCAGTACTTC. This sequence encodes CASSRKPPATSGGSYEQYF.

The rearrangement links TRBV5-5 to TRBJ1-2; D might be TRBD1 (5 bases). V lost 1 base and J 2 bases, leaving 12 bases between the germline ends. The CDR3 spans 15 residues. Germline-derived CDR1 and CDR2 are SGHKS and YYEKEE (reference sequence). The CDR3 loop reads CASSLQQGRNYGYTF. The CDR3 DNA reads TGTGCCAGCAGCTTGCAGCAGGGAAGGAACTATGGCTACACCTTC.

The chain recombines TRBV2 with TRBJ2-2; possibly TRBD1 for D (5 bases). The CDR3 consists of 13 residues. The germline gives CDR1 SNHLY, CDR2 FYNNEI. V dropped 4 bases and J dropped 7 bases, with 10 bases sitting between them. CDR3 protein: CASSARADGELFF. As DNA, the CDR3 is TGTGCCAGCAGTGCCAGGGCGGACGGGGAGCTGTTTTTT.

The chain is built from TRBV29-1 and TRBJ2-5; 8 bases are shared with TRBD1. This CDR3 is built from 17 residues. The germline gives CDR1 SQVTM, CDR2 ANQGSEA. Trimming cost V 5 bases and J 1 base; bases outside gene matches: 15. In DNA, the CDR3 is TGCAGCGTTCTACCCCCAGGACAGGGCCGGGTCCAAGAGACCCAGTACTTC. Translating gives CSVLPPGQGRVQETQYF.

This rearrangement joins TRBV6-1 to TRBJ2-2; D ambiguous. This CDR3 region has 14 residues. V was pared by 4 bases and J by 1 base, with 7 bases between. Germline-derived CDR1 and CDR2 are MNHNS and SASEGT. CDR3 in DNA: TGTGCCAGCAGTGGGCGGCGGAACACCGGGGAGCTGTTTTTT. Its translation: CASSGRRNTGELFF.

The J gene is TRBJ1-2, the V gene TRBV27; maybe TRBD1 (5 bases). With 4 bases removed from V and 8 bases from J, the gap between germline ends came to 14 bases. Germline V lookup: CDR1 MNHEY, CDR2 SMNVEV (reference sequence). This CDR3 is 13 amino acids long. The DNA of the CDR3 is TGTGCCAGCAGTTCCTACCAGGGATGGGGCTACACCTTC. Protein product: CASSSYQGWGYTF.

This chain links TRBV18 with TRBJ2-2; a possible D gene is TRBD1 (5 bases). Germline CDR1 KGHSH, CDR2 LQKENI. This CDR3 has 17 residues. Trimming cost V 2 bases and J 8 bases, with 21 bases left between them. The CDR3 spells CASSPFTLQGYPGELFF. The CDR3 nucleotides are TGTGCCAGCTCACCATTCACACTTCAGGGTTATCCGGGGGAGCTGTTTTTT.

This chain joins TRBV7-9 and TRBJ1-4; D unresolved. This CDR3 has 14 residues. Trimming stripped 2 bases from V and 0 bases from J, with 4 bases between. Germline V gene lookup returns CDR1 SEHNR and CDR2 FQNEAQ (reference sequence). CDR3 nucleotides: TGTGCCAGCAGCTTACAGGCAACTAATGAAAAACTGTTTTTT. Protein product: CASSLQATNEKLFF.

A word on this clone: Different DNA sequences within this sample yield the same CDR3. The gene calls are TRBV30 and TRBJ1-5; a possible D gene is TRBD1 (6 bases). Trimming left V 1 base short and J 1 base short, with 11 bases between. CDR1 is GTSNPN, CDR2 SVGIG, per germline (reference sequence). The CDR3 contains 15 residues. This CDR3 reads CAWSGGQGSNQPQHF. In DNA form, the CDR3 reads TGTGCCTGGAGTGGGGGGCAGGGGAGCAATCAGCCCCAGCATTTT. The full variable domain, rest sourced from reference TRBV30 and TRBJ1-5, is SQTIHQWPATLVQPVGSPLSLECTVEGTSNPNLYWYRQAAGRGLQLLFYSVGIGQISSEVPQNLSASRPQDRQFILSSKKLLLSDSGFYLCAWSGGQGSNQPQHFGDGTRLSIL.

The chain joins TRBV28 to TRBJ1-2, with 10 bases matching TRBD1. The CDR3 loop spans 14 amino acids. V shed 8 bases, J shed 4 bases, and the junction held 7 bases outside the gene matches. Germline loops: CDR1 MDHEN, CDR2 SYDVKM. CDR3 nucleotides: TGTGCCAGCCGACAGGGGGCCCCACTCTATGGCTACACCTTC. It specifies CASRQGAPLYGYTF.

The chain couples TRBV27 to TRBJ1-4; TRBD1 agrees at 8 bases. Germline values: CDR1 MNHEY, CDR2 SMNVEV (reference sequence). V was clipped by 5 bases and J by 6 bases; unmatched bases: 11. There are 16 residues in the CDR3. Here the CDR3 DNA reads TGTGCCAGCAGTGAGGGGACAGGCAATCGTTATGAAAAACTGTTTTTT. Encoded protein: CASSEGTGNRYEKLFF.

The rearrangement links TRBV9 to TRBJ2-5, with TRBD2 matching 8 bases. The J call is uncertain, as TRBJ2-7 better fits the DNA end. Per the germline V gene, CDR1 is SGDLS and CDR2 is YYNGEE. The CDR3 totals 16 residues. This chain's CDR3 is CASSVEREGPSYEQYF. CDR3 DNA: TGTGCCAGCAGCGTAGAACGGGAGGGCCCTTCCTACGAGCAGTACTTC.